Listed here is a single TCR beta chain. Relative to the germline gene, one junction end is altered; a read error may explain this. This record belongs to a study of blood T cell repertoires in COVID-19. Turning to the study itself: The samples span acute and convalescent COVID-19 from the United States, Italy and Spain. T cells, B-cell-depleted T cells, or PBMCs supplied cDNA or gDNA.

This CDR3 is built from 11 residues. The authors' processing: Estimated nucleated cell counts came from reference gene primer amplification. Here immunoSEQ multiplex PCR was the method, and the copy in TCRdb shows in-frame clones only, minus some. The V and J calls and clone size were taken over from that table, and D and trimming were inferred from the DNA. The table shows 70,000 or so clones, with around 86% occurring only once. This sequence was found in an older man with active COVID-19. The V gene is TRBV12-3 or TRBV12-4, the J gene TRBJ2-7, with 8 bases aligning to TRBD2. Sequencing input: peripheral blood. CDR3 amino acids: CASSLGLVALF. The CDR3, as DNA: TGTGCCAGCAGTTTGGGACTAGTGGCGTTGTTC.